The next 25 T cell receptor beta chains were all read from a single sample in a study of identical twins. TCRdb reanalysed the 5' RACE reads using MiXCR and keeps one entry per CDR3 protein. This table holds about 240,000 distinct CDR3 sequences, 6% to 8.5% found once. These records were also assigned to another study, of yellow fever vaccine responses in identical twins.

Sequencing was done on a sample of CD8+ T cells sorted from blood. The receptors were sampled from a woman under 30 in good health.

This clonotype appeared a few times. The chain carries TRBV7-9 and TRBJ2-2; 10 bases map to TRBD2. The CDR3 runs 14 residues. Losses at the gene ends were 1 base for V and 10 bases for J; bases not matched to a gene: 3. Germline CDR1 SEHNR, CDR2 FQNEAQ (reference sequence). The DNA for the CDR3 is TGTGCCAGCAGCTTAGTACTAGCGGGACTGGAGCTGTTTTTT. This sequence encodes CASSLVLAGLELFF.

This clonotype was recorded at least ten times. The chain joins TRBV4-2 to TRBJ2-7; 10 bases map to TRBD2. The junction had 1 base not matched to a gene; V was cut back by 2 bases and J by 0 bases. This CDR3 region has 15 residues. CDR1 LGHNA and CDR2 YNFKEQ come from the germline V gene. The CDR3 sequence is CASSQRTSGSYEQYF. In DNA, the CDR3 is TGTGCCAGCAGCCAAAGGACTAGCGGCTCCTACGAGCAGTACTTC.

This rearrangement joins TRBV6-4 to TRBJ2-7; no clear D gene. Per the germline V gene, CDR1 is MRHNA and CDR2 is SNTAGT. The CDR3 is 15 residues long. V was shortened by 10 bases and J by 3 bases, with 22 bases between the two germline ends. The DNA for the CDR3 is TGTGCCATCCCCATTAAGGCCGCCGGTAGCTACGAGCAGTACGTC. It specifies CAIPIKAAGSYEQYV.

The chain uses TRBV29-1 and TRBJ2-7; TRBD1 aligns across 8 bases. The CDR3 consists of 14 residues. Looked up from germline, CDR1 is SQVTM and CDR2 is ANQGSEA. J lost 4 bases, V lost 3 bases, and 8 bases had no gene match. In DNA, the CDR3 is TGCAGCGTTGAGGGCGCAGGGGGCGAGTACGAGCAGTACTTC. Protein: CSVEGAGGEYEQYF.

This clonotype came up a few times. V gene TRBV7-3 combines with J gene TRBJ2-3; 8 nucleotides align to TRBD1. V was pared by 1 base and J by 5 bases, with 8 bases of the junction left unmatched. The CDR3 covers 16 residues. Germline CDR1 reads SGHTA; CDR2 reads FQGTGA. CDR3: CASSLKGQGARDTQYF. The CDR3 DNA sequence: TGTGCCAGCAGCTTAAAAGGGCAGGGGGCGCGAGATACGCAGTATTTT.

In its sample, this clonotype was seen many times. The J gene is TRBJ1-3, the V gene TRBV12-3 or TRBV12-4; no clear D gene. With 4 bases removed from V and 3 bases from J, the gap between germline ends came to 4 bases. The CDR3 has 12 residues. DNA for the CDR3: TGTGCCAGCAGTTGGGGTGGAAACACCATATATTTT. Protein product: CASSWGGNTIYF.

This clonotype was counted at least ten times. This CDR3 reads CASSHRVGTLYEQYF. As DNA, the CDR3 is TGCGCCAGCAGCCACCGAGTCGGGACCCTCTACGAGCAGTACTTC. This chain connects TRBV4-1 to TRBJ2-7; the D gene could be TRBD1 or TRBD2 (5 bases each). Germline lookup yields CDR1 MGHRA and CDR2 YSYEKL. Trimming shortened V by 3 bases and J by 3 bases, and 15 bases separated the two germline ends. The CDR3 extends over 15 amino acids.

The V call is TRBV20-1, the J call TRBJ2-3; tentatively, D is TRBD2 (8 bases). This CDR3 has 16 residues. Germline CDR1 reads DFQATT; CDR2 reads SNEGSKA (reference sequence). The CDR3 region has the DNA TGCTGTAACCTTCGGGAGGGGGCCACTAGCACAGATACGCAGTATTTT. Its protein is CCNLREGATSTDTQYF.

The J gene is TRBJ2-3, the V gene TRBV10-3; D remains unclear. Trimming took off 2 bases at V and 0 bases at J, with 9 bases between the two ends. The germline CDR1 and CDR2 sequences are ENHRY and SYGVKD. The CDR3 is 15 residues long. The CDR3 is CAISESRVSTDTQYF. As DNA, the CDR3 is TGTGCCATCAGTGAGAGTAGGGTTAGCACAGATACGCAGTATTTT.

This clonotype occurred a few times. The CDR3 here is CASSAATSGVYNEQFF. The DNA of the CDR3 is TGTGCCAGCAGCGCCGCCACTAGCGGAGTCTACAATGAGCAGTTCTTC. V usage is TRBV7-6 and J usage is TRBJ2-1; 8 nucleotides line up with TRBD2. V was clipped by 5 bases and J by 3 bases; unmatched bases: 9. In germline, CDR1 is SGHVS, CDR2 FNYEAQ. The CDR3 is 16 amino acids.

This clonotype came up many times. The chain couples TRBV28 to TRBJ2-1, with 7 bases lining up with TRBD1. The germline CDR1 and CDR2 sequences are MDHEN and SYDVKM. J was trimmed by 2 bases and V by 8 bases; bases with no gene match: 6. The CDR3 contains 14 residues. CDR3 in DNA: TGTGCCAGCGGGACAGTAGAGGCCTACAATGAGCAGTTCTTC. The encoded protein is CASGTVEAYNEQFF.

Concerning this clonotype itself: This may be a read error: a much more frequent sequence differs by one nucleotide. The rearrangement joins TRBV20-1 to TRBJ2-1; TRBD2 aligns across 14 bases. The CDR3 consists of 17 residues. Per germline, CDR1 DFQATT and CDR2 SNEGSKA (reference sequence). The CDR3 reads CRAPGTSGSVGYNEQFF. DNA for the CDR3: TGCCGTGCACCCGGGACTAGCGGGAGTGTCGGGTACAATGAGCAGTTCTTC.

There are many counts of this clonotype. J is TRBJ1-5 and V is TRBV15, with D tentatively TRBD1 (5 bases). The CDR3 contains 15 residues. Trimming pared 3 bases from V and 7 bases from J, leaving 16 bases between. Germline V CDR1 and CDR2: LNHNV, YYDKDF (reference sequence). The CDR3 DNA is TGTGCCACCAGCAGCAGGGTGAATGGAGGGCAGCCCCAGCATTTT. Residues: CATSSRVNGGQPQHF.

This clonotype came up many times. The chain uses TRBV7-6 and TRBJ2-7, with 12 nucleotides matching TRBD1. V lost 4 bases to trimming and J lost 4 bases; unmatched junction nucleotides: 5. This CDR3 comprises 15 residues. The V gene's germline CDR1 is SGHVS and CDR2 FNYEAQ. For the CDR3, the DNA is TGTGCCAGCAGCTCCGGGACAGGGGGCGTTTACGAGCAGTACTTC. It encodes CASSSGTGGVYEQYF.

The J gene is TRBJ2-7, the V gene TRBV20-1, with TRBD1 as a possible D gene (5 bases). This CDR3 region has 11 residues. Per germline, CDR1 DFQATT and CDR2 SNEGSKA (reference sequence). The germline V and J ends were trimmed by 2 bases and 6 bases, with 8 bases remaining between them. DNA for the CDR3: TGCAGTGCTAGACTTGACAGCGAGCAGTACTTC. Its protein product is CSARLDSEQYF.

This chain joins TRBV28 and TRBJ2-7, with 13 bases lining up with TRBD2. The CDR3 runs 15 residues. The J segment lost 3 bases and the V segment lost 3 bases, leaving 2 bases of the junction unmatched. Germline assignment: CDR1 MDHEN and CDR2 SYDVKM. The DNA of the CDR3 is TGTGCCAGCAGTTTTCGGACTAGCGGGGGCTACGAGCAGTACTTC. Amino acids: CASSFRTSGGYEQYF.

At least ten counts were recorded for this clonotype. The V and J genes are TRBV7-9 and TRBJ2-7; D is uncertain. The CDR3 is made up of 14 amino acids. Germline-derived CDR1 and CDR2 are SEHNR and FQNEAQ (reference sequence). With 5 bases removed from V and 2 bases from J, the gap between germline ends came to 13 bases. DNA of the CDR3: TGTGCCAGCAGCCGTACCGAAAAACCCTACGAGCAGTACGTC. This encodes CASSRTEKPYEQYV.

This clonotype was observed a handful of times. The rearrangement links TRBV4-1 to TRBJ2-7; 7 bases align to TRBD2. The CDR3 covers 17 residues. Germline V gene lookup returns CDR1 MGHRA and CDR2 YSYEKL. The V segment lost 0 bases and the J segment 1 base; nucleotides outside the gene matches: 9. CDR3 sequence: CASSQEAAGKASYEQYF. CDR3 DNA sequence: TGCGCCAGCAGCCAAGAAGCAGCGGGAAAAGCGTCCTACGAGCAGTACTTC.

There are many counts of this clonotype. The CDR3 reads CASSLGEGYGYTF. CDR3 DNA: TGTGCCAGCAGCTTGGGGGAGGGCTATGGCTACACCTTC. The chain combines TRBV11-2 with TRBJ1-2, with D possibly matching TRBD1 (5 bases). The CDR3 runs 13 residues. Germline lookup yields CDR1 SGHAT and CDR2 FQNNGV. V was shortened by 3 bases and J by 4 bases, with 9 bases between the two germline ends.

This clonotype was counted between two and nine times. The V and J genes are TRBV5-6 and TRBJ2-1; D is possibly TRBD2 (7 bases). The CDR3 is 15 residues long. Looked up from germline, CDR1 is SGHDT and CDR2 is YYEEEE. Deletions cut 4 bases from V and 0 bases from J, with 11 bases between. This chain's CDR3 is CASSPGEGSYNEQFF. The CDR3 region has the DNA TGTGCCAGCAGCCCAGGGGAGGGCTCCTACAATGAGCAGTTCTTC.

The V and J genes are TRBV6-5 and TRBJ2-7; unclear D gene. V was trimmed by 4 bases and J by 0 bases, leaving 16 bases between them. The germline V gene has CDR1 MNHEY and CDR2 SVGAGI. The CDR3 is made up of 16 amino acids. The CDR3 region has the DNA TGTGCCAGCAGTTTCCTCGAGACTTATAGCTCCTACGAGCAGTACGTC. It is translated as CASSFLETYSSYEQYV.

The chain combines TRBV11-2 with TRBJ2-1; 8 bases are a match to TRBD1. Germline assignment: CDR1 SGHAT and CDR2 FQNNGV. This CDR3 has 14 amino acids. J was trimmed by 10 bases and V by 5 bases; bases with no gene match: 10. CDR3 residues: CASSPNGGDREQFF. CDR3 coding DNA: TGTGCCAGCAGCCCGAATGGCGGGGACAGGGAGCAGTTCTTC.

This clonotype was detected many times. The chain is built from TRBV4-1 and TRBJ1-1; D gene unclear. Germline V CDR1 and CDR2: MGHRA, YSYEKL. The CDR3 runs to 12 residues. V was shortened by 1 base and J by 7 bases, with 7 bases between the two germline ends. CDR3 residues: CASSQAVGEAFF. The CDR3 DNA reads as TGCGCCAGCAGCCAAGCGGTGGGTGAAGCTTTCTTT.

This sequence joins TRBV27 and TRBJ2-7; 7 bases line up with TRBD2. Germline-derived CDR1 and CDR2 are MNHEY and SMNVEV (reference sequence). The CDR3 has 16 amino acids. The junction had 11 bases not matched to a gene; V was cut back by 0 bases and J by 6 bases. The CDR3 nucleotides are TGTGCCAGCAGTTTATCTTCAGGGAGGGTGATTGGCGAGCAGTACTTC. Translated: CASSLSSGRVIGEQYF.

This clonotype has only a few counts. The CDR3 loop is CASSYSGVWRDRTTDTQYF. The CDR3 DNA sequence: TGTGCCAGCAGTTACTCGGGGGTCTGGCGGGACCGAACCACAGATACGCAGTATTTT. The chain has TRBV6-2 or TRBV6-3 and TRBJ2-3; D is possibly TRBD2 (6 bases). In germline, CDR1 is MNHEY, CDR2 SVGEGT. Trimming stripped 0 bases from V and 2 bases from J, with 21 bases between. CDR3 length: 19 residues.